The rows below give T cell receptor beta chains drawn from one sample of a study of cytomegalovirus exposure and HLA in healthy donors. Assay: immunoSEQ multiplex PCR; the TCRdb copy retains only in-frame clones and omits some. Found here are about 140,000 clones, about four fifths of them singletons; the top ten hold 4.5%. The sample comprised PBMCs. These receptors were taken from a middle-aged man in good health and CMV-seronegative. Both conserved end residues are part of each CDR3. A D gene is named only where the DNA matches it firmly. The size of a clone is reported for some rows only, either as once, few or many, or as a class for expanded clones.

V	J	D	size	DNA	CDR3
TRBV19	TRBJ1-5	TRBD1	.	TGTGCCACCCAGGACAGGGGCGGCGATCAGCCCCAGCATTTT	CATQDRGGDQPQHF
TRBV7-8	TRBJ2-7	TRBD1	.	TGTGCCAGCAGCCTAGGACAGGGGTGGTTTGAGCAGTACTTC	CASSLGQGWFEQYF
TRBV30	TRBJ1-5	TRBD1	.	TGTGCCTGGAGTGACAGGGGAGGTCAGCCCCAGCATTTT	CAWSDRGGQPQHF
TRBV14	TRBJ2-1	TRBD2	once	TGTGCCAGCAGCCAAGGCGGTACTAGCGGGGTTTTTGAGCAGTTCTTC	CASSQGGTSGVFEQFF
TRBV19	TRBJ1-1	TRBD1	.	TGTGCCAGTAGTATCGGCGGGACAGGCAACACTGAAGCTTTCTTT	CASSIGGTGNTEAFF
TRBV19	TRBJ2-1	.	.	TGTGCCAGTAGCCGAAATACAGGGAATGAGCAGTTCTTC	CASSRNTGNEQFF
TRBV5-4	TRBJ1-4	TRBD1	.	TGTGCCAGCAGCACGAGGACAGGGGGAAAGGAAAAACTGTTTTTT	CASSTRTGGKEKLFF
TRBV7-6	TRBJ2-1	.	.	TGTGCCAGCAGCTTAGCGGGGGGGCCGTACAATGAGCAGTTCTTC	CASSLAGGPYNEQFF
TRBV5-4	TRBJ2-7	.	.	TGTGCCAGCAGCTTAAAAGGGGGCTACGAGCAGTACTTC	CASSLKGGYEQYF
TRBV5-8	TRBJ1-6	.	.	TGTGCCAGAAGCCCCCGGGGGGCAGGGTCACCCCTCCACTTT	CARSPRGAGSPLHF
TRBV20-1	TRBJ1-2	TRBD1	.	TGCAGCGCTCGGACAGGCGGCGGCTACACCTTC	CSARTGGGYTF
TRBV7-9	TRBJ2-1	.	.	TGTGCCAGCTGGGGGACTTTCGTAGGAGTCAATGAGCAGTTCTTC	CASWGTFVGVNEQFF
TRBV18	TRBJ1-4	.	.	TGTGCCAGCTCACCACTCGACGGAGTTAATGAAAAACTGTTTTTT	CASSPLDGVNEKLFF
TRBV28	TRBJ1-5	.	.	TGTGCCAGCAGTGCAACAGGGACTCAGCCCCAGCATTTT	CASSATGTQPQHF
TRBV19	TRBJ2-7	TRBD2	.	TGTGCCAGTAGTATTCTATTTACTAGCGGCTCCTACGAGCAGTACTTC	CASSILFTSGSYEQYF
TRBV7-9	TRBJ1-1	TRBD1	.	TGTGCCAGCAGCTCTCAGACAGGGAGGACTGAAGCTTTCTTT	CASSSQTGRTEAFF
TRBV6-1	TRBJ2-2	.	.	TGTGCCAGCAGTGTCCGCAGTTTACAGGGATCCGGGGAGCTGTTTTTT	CASSVRSLQGSGELFF
TRBV30	TRBJ1-1	.	once	TGTGCCTGGATAGACAGCCGTCGACCGAACACTGAAGCTTTCTTT	CAWIDSRRPNTEAFF
TRBV9	TRBJ1-3	TRBD1	.	TGTGCCAGCAGCGTCATTCCAGGGGGCCGCGGAAACACCATATATTTT	CASSVIPGGRGNTIYF
TRBV11-2	TRBJ1-1	TRBD1	.	TGTGCCAGCAGCTCGACAGGGTTTGGCACTGAAGCTTTCTTT	CASSSTGFGTEAFF
TRBV11-3	TRBJ2-7	TRBD1	.	TGTGCCAGCAGCCGGGACAGCTACGAGCAGTACTTC	CASSRDSYEQYF
TRBV30	TRBJ1-2	.	.	TGTGCCTGGAGTGATCAGGCCTATGGCTACACCTTC	CAWSDQAYGYTF
TRBV4-1	TRBJ1-1	.	.	TGCGCCAGCAGCCAAGAAGGGGGAAGGCTTGGGAACACTGAAGCTTTCTTT	CASSQEGGRLGNTEAFF
TRBV6-1	TRBJ1-1	.	.	TGTGCCAGCAAAACGACGGGGAACACTGAAGCTTTCTTT	CASKTTGNTEAFF
TRBV13	TRBJ2-5	TRBD2	.	TGTGCCAGCAAAACTCGGGGGGGATACCAAGAGACCCAGTACTTC	CASKTRGGYQETQYF
TRBV30	TRBJ1-6	.	.	TGTGCCTGGACAGAGGCCCGGAGCTCCTATAATTCACCCCTCCACTTT	CAWTEARSSYNSPLHF
TRBV7-2	TRBJ2-1	TRBD1	.	TGTGCCAGCAGCCTTCGACCGGGACAGGGGTGGGATGAGCAGTTCTTC	CASSLRPGQGWDEQFF
TRBV5-4	TRBJ1-2	.	.	TGTGCCAGCAGCTTGGTTGCTTTGACGGGCTATGGCTACACCTTC	CASSLVALTGYGYTF
TRBV15	TRBJ1-1	TRBD1	.	TGTGCCACCAGGGAGACAGGGGATAACACTGAAGCTTTCTTT	CATRETGDNTEAFF
TRBV19	TRBJ2-7	TRBD1	few	TGTGCCAGTAGTATCTCCCCGAGTGGCAGGGGGCGATACGAGCAGTACTTC	CASSISPSGRGRYEQYF
TRBV16	TRBJ1-2	.	.	TGTGCCAGCAGCCAATTTCCGGAGGGGAAGGACTATGGCTACACCTTC	CASSQFPEGKDYGYTF
TRBV7-6	TRBJ2-3	TRBD2	.	TGTGCCAGCAGCTCACTAGCGCAGAGCACAGATACGCAGTATTTT	CASSSLAQSTDTQYF
TRBV7-8	TRBJ1-2	.	.	TGTGCCAGCAGCTTAACGGGGGGCGAGCCTAACTATGGCTACACCTTC	CASSLTGGEPNYGYTF
TRBV6-5	TRBJ2-1	TRBD2	.	TGTGCCAGCAGTTCCTCACCTGGGCGGGGGGGCATTGAGCAGTTCTTC	CASSSSPGRGGIEQFF
TRBV28	TRBJ2-7	TRBD2	.	TGTGCCAGCAGTCGACTAGCGGGGAACTACGAGCAGTACTTC	CASSRLAGNYEQYF
TRBV27	TRBJ2-3	.	.	TGTGCCAGCAGTTACGGGGGGCGTTCGGGCACAGATACGCAGTATTTT	CASSYGGRSGTDTQYF
TRBV11-3	TRBJ2-7	.	.	TGTGCCAGCAGCTCCGGGTTTAGCTCCTACGAGCAGTACTTC	CASSSGFSSYEQYF
TRBV5-1	TRBJ2-1	TRBD1	.	TGCGCCAGCAGCTTGGCCACCGGGACAGGTGGGAATGAGCAGTTCTTC	CASSLATGTGGNEQFF
TRBV14	TRBJ2-2	TRBD2	.	TGTGCCAGCAGCCAAGATCCGAGACTAGCGGGGGGGCCCACCGGGGAGCTGTTTTTT	CASSQDPRLAGGPTGELFF
TRBV10-2	TRBJ1-6	.	.	TGCGCCAGCAGTGAGTCAGGGGGCTCCTATAATTCACCCCTCCACTTT	CASSESGGSYNSPLHF
TRBV10-2	TRBJ2-5	.	.	TGCGCCAGCCAGGCGTCCAAAGAGACCCAGTACTTC	CASQASKETQYF
TRBV7-6	TRBJ2-3	.	.	TGTGCCAGCAGCCCCAATATCCGTACTAGCACAGATACGCAGTATTTT	CASSPNIRTSTDTQYF
TRBV6-5	TRBJ2-5	TRBD2	.	TGTGCCAGCACCTTGGGGGCTAGCGGGGGTGAGACCCAGTACTTC	CASTLGASGGETQYF
TRBV7-3	TRBJ2-7	.	.	TGTGCCAGCAGCCCATCCCCAGGCAGCTCCTACGAGCAGTACTTC	CASSPSPGSSYEQYF
TRBV4-1	TRBJ2-3	TRBD2	.	TGCGCCAGCAGACTTAATCCGGGACTAGCGGGGGGGACAGATACGCAGTATTTT	CASRLNPGLAGGTDTQYF
TRBV2	TRBJ2-3	TRBD1	.	TGTGCCAGCAGTGGACAGGGCTCCTTCACAGATACGCAGTATTTT	CASSGQGSFTDTQYF
TRBV9	TRBJ2-2	.	.	TGTGCCAGCAGCGTAGCCCCTAGCGCTTTGAACACCGGGGAGCTGTTTTTT	CASSVAPSALNTGELFF
TRBV14	TRBJ2-1	TRBD1	.	TGTGCCAGCAGCCCGCCGGGGTGGGACAGCTACAATGAGCAGTTCTTC	CASSPPGWDSYNEQFF
TRBV10-3	TRBJ2-3	TRBD1	.	TGTGCCATCAGTGAGGCGGGACAGGGGACGCAGTATTTT	CAISEAGQGTQYF
TRBV18	TRBJ1-1	.	.	TGTGCCAGCGAGGGGGGGACTGAAGCTTTCTTT	CASEGGTEAFF
TRBV10-3	TRBJ1-1	TRBD1	.	TGTGCCATTGGGACAGGGCCGAACACTGAAGCTTTCTTT	CAIGTGPNTEAFF
TRBV5-1	TRBJ1-4	.	few	TGCGCCAGCAGCTCGGATGAAAAACTGTTTTTT	CASSSDEKLFF
TRBV2	TRBJ1-2	TRBD1	.	TGTGCCAGCAGTGCAGGGGGAAGGGGAGATGGCTACACCTTC	CASSAGGRGDGYTF
TRBV18	TRBJ2-1	TRBD2	.	TGTGCCAGCTCACCGACAGCGGGGCATGAGCAGTTCTTC	CASSPTAGHEQFF
TRBV15	TRBJ1-3	.	.	TGTGCCACCAGCAGAGATCAGGAGGGTACTGGAAACACCATATATTTT	CATSRDQEGTGNTIYF
TRBV6-6	TRBJ1-5	TRBD1	.	TGTGCCAGCAGTTACGGGACAGCGAAGCTCAATCAGCCCCAGCATTTT	CASSYGTAKLNQPQHF